This T cell receptor beta chain was retrieved from a study of blood T cell repertoires in COVID-19. Study details: Specimens from acute and convalescent COVID-19 originated in the United States, Italy and Spain. T cells, B-cell-depleted T cells, or PBMCs provided the cDNA or gDNA that served as material.

With regard to this clone: Mismatch with germline at one junction end may stem from a read error.

The V gene's germline CDR1 is SNHLY and CDR2 FYNNEI. The CDR3 length is 12 residues. The method was immunoSEQ multiplex PCR; TCRdb's version includes in-frame clones alone and lacks a portion of them. The sample lists around 100,000 clones, 81% seen once, with roughly 1.6% in the top ten. The rearrangement joins TRBV2 to TRBJ1-1, with D possibly matching TRBD1 (5 bases). The source material was peripheral blood. The TCR was taken from a man aged 50 to 60 with acute or convalescent COVID-19. The CDR3 DNA reads as TGTGCCAGCAGTGTTGATGGGGGGAGGGAGGACTTT. This sequence encodes CASSVDGGREDF.